The rows below give T cell receptor beta chains drawn from one sample of a study of OX40 agonist ivuxolimab in advanced cancers. Assay used: immunoSEQ multiplex PCR; TCRdb lists only in-frame clones, some missing. The sample lists fewer than 85,000 clones, 80% occurring once. The specimen comprised CD4+ or CD8+ T cells sorted from blood, sampled in a trial of the OX40 agonist ivuxolimab. Receptor source: an adult with an advanced solid tumor such as melanoma, head and neck, liver or kidney cancer. The CDR3 runs from the conserved cysteine through the conserved F or W. D genes are given only for firm matches. Clone size, where shown, is once, few, many, or a class for clones that have expanded.

clone size	V gene	D gene	J gene	CDR3 protein	CDR3 DNA
.	TRBV29-1	TRBD1	TRBJ1-1	CSVAGTGPKNTEAFF	TGCAGCGTGGCCGGGACAGGGCCGAAGAACACTGAAGCTTTCTTT
.	TRBV6-5	.	TRBJ2-3	CASSYSRRDTQYF	TGTGCCAGCAGTTACTCGAGAAGGGATACGCAGTATTTT
.	TRBV7-9	.	TRBJ1-2	CASSPGGGEYGYTF	TGTGCCAGCAGCCCAGGTGGGGGCGAATATGGCTACACCTTC
.	TRBV5-4	TRBD2	TRBJ2-3	CASSLSGGPDTQYF	TGTGCCAGCAGCCTTAGCGGGGGCCCAGATACGCAGTATTTT
.	TRBV5-6	.	TRBJ2-1	CASSLYIPARSGEQFF	TGTGCCAGCAGCTTGTATATCCCCGCGCGGTCGGGTGAGCAGTTCTTC
once	TRBV5-1	.	TRBJ2-1	CASSLALGPPSEQFF	TGCGCCAGCAGCTTGGCCTTGGGCCCGCCCAGTGAGCAGTTCTTC
.	TRBV5-1	TRBD1	TRBJ1-1	CASSSAQGDGEAFF	TGCGCCAGCAGCTCGGCACAGGGGGATGGTGAAGCTTTCTTT
.	TRBV19	.	TRBJ2-3	CASSPQLFRTDTQYF	TGTGCCAGTAGTCCCCAGCTGTTCCGCACAGATACGCAGTATTTT
.	TRBV7-9	.	TRBJ1-5	CASSSDRGPQHF	TGTGCCAGCAGCTCCGACAGAGGGCCCCAGCATTTT
.	TRBV2	.	TRBJ1-2	CASTQQVTTVGYTF	TGTGCCAGCACCCAACAGGTGACAACTGTTGGCTACACCTTC
.	TRBV7-3	TRBD1	TRBJ2-7	CASSLKGTGPYEQYF	TGTGCCAGCAGCTTAAAGGGGACAGGGCCCTACGAGCAGTACTTC
.	TRBV5-6	TRBD1	TRBJ1-2	CASSLPQGQGGYTF	TGTGCCAGCAGCTTACCCCAAGGACAGGGTGGCTACACCTTC
.	TRBV6-1	.	TRBJ1-4	CASSGRAEANEKLFF	TGTGCCAGCAGTGGCAGGGCGGAGGCTAATGAAAAACTGTTTTTT
.	TRBV19	TRBD1	TRBJ2-3	CASKDRGPTDTQYF	TGTGCCAGCAAGGACAGGGGGCCCACAGATACGCAGTATTTT
.	TRBV13	TRBD1	TRBJ2-4	CASTQSPRGPGKNIQYF	TGTGCCAGCACCCAAAGCCCTAGGGGGCCCGGCAAAAACATTCAGTACTTC
.	TRBV9	.	TRBJ2-1	CASSVDWGVEQFF	TGTGCCAGCAGCGTAGACTGGGGGGTTGAGCAGTTCTTC
few	TRBV10-1	.	TRBJ1-1	CASSDGSEAFF	TGCGCCAGCAGTGACGGTTCTGAAGCTTTCTTT
once	TRBV30	TRBD1	TRBJ2-3	CAWSAGQGVWGTQYF	TGTGCCTGGAGTGCTGGACAGGGCGTCTGGGGTACGCAGTATTTT
.	TRBV7-9	.	TRBJ1-3	CASSNSGNTIYF	TGTGCCAGCAGTAACTCTGGAAACACCATATATTTT
.	TRBV27	TRBD2	TRBJ2-3	CASSAPRSGDTDTQYF	TGTGCCAGCAGTGCCCCCCGTAGCGGGGACACAGATACGCAGTATTTT
few	TRBV28	.	TRBJ1-4	CASRLGGANEKLFF	TGTGCCAGCAGGCTGGGAGGAGCTAATGAAAAACTGTTTTTT
.	TRBV7-3	.	TRBJ1-1	CASSLDIYTEAFF	TGTGCCAGCAGCCTGGACATTTACACTGAAGCTTTCTTT
.	TRBV5-1	TRBD1	TRBJ2-3	CASSLDEDRADTQYF	TGCGCCAGCAGCTTGGACGAAGACAGGGCAGATACGCAGTATTTT
.	TRBV4-1	TRBD1	TRBJ2-7	CASSQESQGAVEQYF	TGCGCCAGCAGCCAAGAGAGCCAGGGGGCGGTCGAGCAGTACTTC
.	TRBV7-6	.	TRBJ1-3	CASSLGQIGNTIYF	TGTGCCAGCAGCCTCGGACAGATCGGAAACACCATATATTTT
.	TRBV5-6	.	TRBJ2-6	CASSLVGAGANVLTF	TGTGCCAGCAGCTTGGTGGGGGCTGGGGCCAACGTCCTGACTTTC
.	TRBV10-2	.	TRBJ1-1	CASSEVAGAGTEAFF	TGCGCCAGCAGTGAGGTAGCGGGGGCGGGCACTGAAGCTTTCTTT
.	TRBV2	TRBD1	TRBJ2-7	CASRGQVTYEQYF	TGTGCCAGCAGGGGACAGGTGACATACGAGCAGTACTTC
.	TRBV6-1	.	TRBJ1-2	CASSEVKHYGYTF	TGTGCCAGCAGTGAAGTTAAGCACTATGGCTACACCTTC
.	TRBV25-1	.	TRBJ1-2	CASSEWGGPQGYTF	TGTGCCAGCAGTGAATGGGGAGGACCCCAAGGCTACACCTTC
.	TRBV19	TRBD2	TRBJ2-1	CASKRLAGSEQFF	TGTGCCAGTAAGCGGCTAGCGGGGAGTGAGCAGTTCTTC
.	TRBV7-2	.	TRBJ1-3	CASSNRSISGNTIYF	TGTGCCAGCAGCAACAGGTCCATCTCTGGAAACACCATATATTTT
.	TRBV18	.	TRBJ2-6	CASSPPIAPGANVLTF	TGTGCCAGCTCACCCCCTATTGCCCCCGGGGCCAACGTCCTGACTTTC
few	TRBV5-1	.	TRBJ2-5	CASSSGSLQETQYF	TGCGCCAGCAGCTCTGGATCACTACAAGAGACCCAGTACTTC